One and the same sample provided the 18 T cell receptor beta chains below, sequenced in a study of Tregs in tolerant kidney transplant recipients. This table comes from immunoSEQ multiplex PCR, and its TCRdb copy is limited to in-frame clones, with some not included. Of 70,000 to 95,000 clones listed, approximately 90% are singletons. The input for sequencing was Tregs from blood, taken before the transplant. The origin of the receptors is a human donor who received a combined kidney and bone marrow transplant.

The chain carries TRBV5-1 and TRBJ1-3; D might be TRBD1 (5 bases). Trimming took off 0 bases at V and 0 bases at J, with 7 bases between the two ends. This CDR3 comprises 15 residues. Germline assignment: CDR1 SGHRS and CDR2 YFSETQ. The CDR3 DNA follows: TGCGCCAGCAGCTTGGAGGGGTCCTCTGGAAACACCATATATTTT. Amino acid sequence: CASSLEGSSGNTIYF.

V gene TRBV7-2 combines with J gene TRBJ2-1, with D possibly TRBD2 on 5 matching bases. Germline CDR1 and CDR2: SGHTA and FQGNSA. V lost 2 bases to trimming and J lost 0 bases, with 8 bases between them. This CDR3 is built from 15 residues. The CDR3 reads CASSLTAGSYNEQFF. The CDR3 coding sequence is TGTGCCAGCAGCTTAACGGCGGGCTCCTACAATGAGCAGTTCTTC.

This chain links TRBV7-6 with TRBJ2-7; D may be TRBD1 (6 bases). The CDR3 is 13 residues long. V shed 1 base and J shed 9 bases, with 13 bases lying between them. CDR1 SGHVS and CDR2 FNYEAQ come from the germline V gene. CDR3: CASSLGDMEGQYF. CDR3 sequence (DNA): TGTGCCAGCAGCTTAGGGGACATGGAAGGGCAGTACTTC.

The chain joins TRBV30 to TRBJ1-2, with a possible D match to TRBD1 (5 bases). The CDR3 length is 16 residues. The V and J ends lost 2 bases and 2 bases respectively, with 18 bases between them. The germline V gene has CDR1 GTSNPN and CDR2 SVGIG (reference sequence). The CDR3 region has the DNA TGTGCCTGGAGTCGGCCCGGGGCCTACACCAACTATGGCTACACCTTC. Its translation is CAWSRPGAYTNYGYTF.

This chain joins TRBV11-2 and TRBJ2-7, with D unresolved. This CDR3 comprises 13 residues. The ends were cut back, 3 bases at V and 1 base at J, with 7 bases in the middle. The germline V gene has CDR1 SGHAT and CDR2 FQNNGV. CDR3: CASSLGNSYEQYF. CDR3 nucleotide sequence: TGTGCCAGCAGCTTGGGGAATTCCTACGAGCAGTACTTC.

This chain connects TRBV7-9 to TRBJ1-6; D may be TRBD1 (5 bases). The ends were cut back, 5 bases at V and 6 bases at J, with 17 bases in the middle. Germline values: CDR1 SEHNR, CDR2 FQNEAQ (reference sequence). The CDR3 length is 16 residues. The CDR3 protein is CASSPSSGGTNSPLHF. In DNA form, the CDR3 reads TGTGCCAGCAGCCCTTCGTCGGGGGGGACTAATTCACCCCTCCACTTT.

For the CDR3, the DNA is TGTGCCAGCAGTCACATAGGGCCCGAAAAACTGTTTTTT. It encodes CASSHIGPEKLFF. The V gene is TRBV6-6, the J gene TRBJ1-4; D not resolved. The CDR3 sequence is 13 residues long. Per germline, CDR1 MNHNY and CDR2 SVGAGI (reference sequence). V gave up 5 bases and J gave up 8 bases, with 12 bases separating them.

The CDR3: CATSRDRGRVSGYTF. CDR3 sequence (DNA): TGTGCCACCAGCAGAGATCGGGGAAGGGTTAGTGGCTACACCTTC. This rearrangement joins TRBV15 to TRBJ1-2; D unclear. The germline V gene has CDR1 LNHNV and CDR2 YYDKDF (reference sequence). This CDR3 is 15 amino acids long. V lost 0 bases, J lost 7 bases, and 15 bases lay in between. Full variable domain (rest looked up from reference TRBV15 and TRBJ1-2): DAMVIQNPRYQVTQFGKPVTLSCSQTLNHNVMYWYQQKSSQAPKLLFHYYDKDFNNEADTPDNFQSRRPNTSFCFLDIRSPGLGDTAMYLCATSRDRGRVSGYTFGSGTRLTVV.

The rearrangement uses TRBV11-2 and TRBJ2-2; no firm D call. CDR1 is SGHAT, CDR2 FQNNGV, per germline. The CDR3 has 13 amino acids. The V and J ends lost 1 base and 7 bases respectively, with 7 bases between them. DNA for the CDR3: TGTGCCAGCAGCTTAGGAGGATACGGGGAGCTGTTTTTT. Encoded protein: CASSLGGYGELFF.

This rearrangement joins TRBV4-1 to TRBJ1-2, with no clear D. Trimming cost V 3 bases and J 3 bases, with 5 bases left between them. CDR3 size: 12 residues. Germline V gene data show CDR1 as MGHRA and CDR2 as YSYEKL. Here the CDR3 DNA reads TGCGCCAGCAGCCAGGGAGACTATGGCTACACCTTC. Translating gives CASSQGDYGYTF.

This clone was observed a single time. The rearrangement links TRBV7-2 to TRBJ2-7; 9 bases are shared with TRBD2. CDR1 is SGHTA and CDR2 is FQGNSA in the germline V gene. The CDR3 contains 15 residues. V shed 7 bases and J 4 bases; nucleotides not matched to a gene: 11. As DNA, the CDR3 is TGTGCCAGCACCCCGATGGCGGGAGGGTTTTACGAGCAGTACTTC. It specifies CASTPMAGGFYEQYF.

The chain employs TRBV29-1 and TRBJ2-7, with 8 bases matching TRBD1. This CDR3 spans 17 amino acids. Trimming cost V 7 bases and J 3 bases; bases outside gene matches: 20. Germline V gene data show CDR1 as SQVTM and CDR2 as ANQGSEA. The CDR3 here is CSANRGDTGTTNYEQYF. As DNA, the CDR3 is TGCAGCGCGAACAGGGGGGATACCGGGACAACGAACTACGAGCAGTACTTC.

V and J are TRBV7-2 and TRBJ1-2; no definite D call. CDR3 length: 14 residues. Trimming shortened V by 5 bases and J by 0 bases, and 10 bases separated the two germline ends. Germline V gene data show CDR1 as SGHTA and CDR2 as FQGNSA. In DNA form, the CDR3 reads TGTGCCAGCAGCCCCGGCACAGCTAACTATGGCTACACCTTC. This codes for CASSPGTANYGYTF. The full variable domain, completed using reference TRBV7-2 and TRBJ1-2, is GAGVSQSPSNKVTEKGKDVELRCDPISGHTALYWYRQSLGQGLEFLIYFQGNSAPDKSGLPSDRFSAERTGGSVSTLTIQRTQQEDSAVYLCASSPGTANYGYTFGSGTRLTVV.

This clone was counted only a few times. The chain couples TRBV2 to TRBJ2-5; 7 nucleotides line up with TRBD2. The CDR3 totals 12 residues. From germline, CDR1 is SNHLY and CDR2 FYNNEI. V shed 6 bases, J shed 3 bases, and the junction held 1 base outside the gene matches. The chain's CDR3 is CASSLAEETQYF. Written as DNA, the CDR3 is TGTGCCAGCAGCCTAGCGGAAGAGACCCAGTACTTC.

The chain uses TRBV7-2 and TRBJ1-5; D remains unclear. This CDR3 has 14 residues. Between the trimmed V and J ends, which lost 5 bases and 6 bases, there was a span of 14 bases. Germline CDR1 reads SGHTA; CDR2 reads FQGNSA. The CDR3 reads CASSSTASGQPQHF. CDR3 nucleotide sequence: TGTGCCAGCAGCAGCACGGCTTCCGGTCAGCCCCAGCATTTT.

This rearrangement joins TRBV29-1 to TRBJ2-1, with TRBD2 matching over 9 bases. This CDR3 comprises 15 residues. J gave up 8 bases and V 1 base, and 9 bases lay outside the gene matches. The germline CDR1 and CDR2 sequences are SQVTM and ANQGSEA. DNA of the CDR3: TGCAGCGTTGAAGGGGGGCGGGAGGGCCACGATGAGCAGTTCTTC. It encodes CSVEGGREGHDEQFF.

This chain uses TRBV19 with TRBJ1-2; D ambiguous. The CDR3 sequence is 13 residues long. Trimming stripped 7 bases from V and 6 bases from J, with 15 bases between. From germline, CDR1 is LNHDA and CDR2 SQIVND (reference sequence). CDR3 sequence reads: CASKAPPGNGYTF. The CDR3 nucleotides are TGTGCCAGTAAAGCCCCCCCAGGCAATGGCTACACCTTC.

The genes are TRBV10-3 and TRBJ2-7; 9 nucleotides match TRBD2. This CDR3 region has 15 residues. Germline values: CDR1 ENHRY, CDR2 SYGVKD. The junction had 13 bases not matched to a gene; V was cut back by 10 bases and J by 3 bases. CDR3 residues: CATRASGTSRYEQYF. The CDR3 bases are TGTGCCACTCGAGCTAGCGGGACGTCTCGCTACGAGCAGTACTTC.